This T cell receptor beta chain was identified during a study of cytomegalovirus exposure and HLA in healthy donors. Overall study: The approximately 100 million unique TCR beta sequences, from roughly 180 million T cells, were found by an earlier analysis. Findings and limits, study-wide: As a later analysis showed, a missense DCLRE1C variant was linked to trimming of TCR beta V- and J-genes. An analysis done earlier found most TCR beta V segments productive about 90% or about 30% of the time. Most CMV-associated TCR beta chains were later found to appear HLA-restricted.

The germline CDR1 and CDR2 sequences are LNHDA and SQIVND (reference sequence). This CDR3 has 14 residues. The V gene end was trimmed by 7 bases and the J gene end by 6 bases; junction bases not matched to a gene: 8. This clone appeared once. Antigen unknown. The PCR made use of 60 Vbeta and 13 Jbeta primers. The repertoire was sequenced with immunoSEQ multiplex PCR; TCRdb's copy has only in-frame clones and lacks some. This table has under 200,000 clones, around 75% appearing once. Sequenced sample: PBMCs. This chain links TRBV19 with TRBJ2-2; 7 nucleotides agree with TRBD2. This TCR was sampled from a male donor in good health and CMV-seronegative. CDR3 sequence reads: CASTGGFSAGELFF. The CDR3 coding sequence is TGTGCCAGTACGGGGGGTTTTAGCGCCGGGGAGCTGTTTTTT.